This T cell receptor beta chain was recorded in a study of blood T cell repertoires in COVID-19. Study as a whole: Collection of acute and convalescent COVID-19 samples took place in the United States, Italy and Spain. T cells, B-cell-depleted T cells, or PBMCs provided the cDNA or gDNA that served as material.

This clone was seen a single time. In the original analysis: The authors estimated nucleated cell counts from reference gene primer amplification. Clones were sequenced by immunoSEQ multiplex PCR, and TCRdb holds only the in-frame ones, with some missing. The V and J calls and clone size are taken from that table; D and trimming were inferred from the DNA. This sample has tens of thousands of clones; around nine tenths occur once, and the top ten carry about 10%. J gave up 7 bases and V 6 bases, and 11 bases lay outside the gene matches. CDR3 length equals 14 residues. Germline V gene sequence: CDR1 SQVTM, CDR2 ANQGSEA.

The sequence came from a human donor in a cohort sampled during active COVID-19. Sequencing was performed on peripheral blood. The J gene is TRBJ2-1, the V gene TRBV29-1; TRBD1 agrees at 8 bases. CDR3 bases: TGCAGCGTCGACCCGGGCAGGGGGCTGAATGAGCAGTTCTTC. This gives the protein CSVDPGRGLNEQFF.